Described below is a single T cell receptor beta chain sequence and its context. Its specificity is unknown. Profiled with immunoSEQ multiplex PCR; TCRdb holds only in-frame clones, not every one. The sample contains about 29,000 clones, roughly 87% of which appear only once. As to time point: week 5, during vaccination. A 20-mer mutant IDH1 peptide at 300 ug was injected subcutaneously with topical imiquimod. Donors had new WHO grade 3 or 4 IDH1-mutant, ATRX-lost astrocytomas. The sample originates from a study of a mutant IDH1 vaccine in newly diagnosed glioma. Whole-study context: Patients underwent eight vaccinations, which took place in weeks 1, 3, 5, 7, 11, 15, 19 and 23.

This CDR3 contains 15 residues. V dropped 0 bases and J dropped 0 bases, with 9 bases sitting between them. Germline CDR1 reads SGDLS; CDR2 reads YYNGEE. Findings and limits, study-wide: Pseudoprogression seemed unlinked to shifts in top peripheral T cell clonotypes.

This material consisted of peripheral blood mononuclear cells (PBMCs), taken from a glioma patient whose treatment included an IDH1 peptide vaccine. The V gene is TRBV9, the J gene TRBJ1-1; D is perhaps TRBD1 (5 bases). The receptor comes from a woman aged 40 to 50 with glioma. Some clones in this sample may be carry-over from other donors' samples. The CDR3 DNA reads TGTGCCAGCAGCGTAGAAGGCAGGGTGAACACTGAAGCTTTCTTT. It codes for CASSVEGRVNTEAFF.